Shown below are 25 T cell receptor beta chains from a single sample sequenced in a study of identical twins. TCRdb itself ran the 5' RACE reads through MiXCR, one entry per CDR3 protein. The data show some 730,000 distinct CDR3 sequences, 15% to 20% seen once. The sample was also linked to a second study, of T cells expressing NK-cell markers.

Sample: PBMCs. The receptors were sampled from a woman between 18 and 29 years old in good health.

J is TRBJ2-2 and V is TRBV2, with D possibly being TRBD1 or TRBD2 (5 bases each). The CDR3 has 15 amino acids. CDR1 is SNHLY, CDR2 FYNNEI, per germline. The germline V and J ends were trimmed by 6 bases and 5 bases, with 16 bases remaining between them. CDR3 region: CASSPGPATTGELFF. In DNA, the CDR3 is TGTGCCAGCAGCCCGGGACCAGCGACGACCGGGGAGCTGTTTTTT.

In this sample, this clonotype turned up a few times. The chain links TRBV15 to TRBJ2-1; 11 bases fit TRBD2. J was trimmed by 6 bases and V by 1 base; bases with no gene match: 8. Germline V CDR1 and CDR2: LNHNV, YYDKDF (reference sequence). CDR3 size: 17 residues. Here the CDR3 reads CATSRGNSGRATNEQFF. CDR3 coding DNA: TGTGCCACCAGCAGAGGAAATAGCGGGAGGGCCACCAATGAGCAGTTCTTC.

The V gene is TRBV11-2, the J gene TRBJ2-3; the match to TRBD2 covers 8 bases. CDR1 is SGHAT and CDR2 is FQNNGV in the germline V gene. The CDR3 contains 15 residues. Unmatched junction bases numbered 6, after V lost 4 bases and J lost 3 bases. The CDR3 DNA is TGTGCCAGCAGCTGGGTAGCGGGGACTACAGATACGCAGTATTTT. Translating gives CASSWVAGTTDTQYF.

The rearrangement joins TRBV12-3 or TRBV12-4 to TRBJ1-6, with D maybe TRBD1 (6 bases). This CDR3 has 15 residues. Trimming cost V 6 bases and J 7 bases, with 16 bases left between them. This CDR3 reads CASRQGPIGNSPLHF. DNA for the CDR3: TGTGCCAGCAGACAGGGCCCCATCGGGAATTCACCCCTCCACTTT.

The chain joins TRBV3-1 to TRBJ2-7; D tentatively reads TRBD1 or TRBD2 (5 bases each). V was cut by 5 bases and J by 3 bases, with 17 bases left in between. The CDR3 length is 15 residues. CDR1 is LGHDT and CDR2 is YNNKEL in the germline V gene (reference sequence). CDR3 bases: TGTGCCAGCAGCGTCCCGGGGCGCGGAATCTACGAGCAGTACTTC. Its translation: CASSVPGRGIYEQYF.

The rearrangement joins TRBV11-2 to TRBJ2-1, with 10 bases that match TRBD2. V lost 4 bases to trimming and J lost 6 bases; unmatched junction nucleotides: 6. The germline V gene has CDR1 SGHAT and CDR2 FQNNGV. This CDR3 has 15 amino acids. CDR3 bases: TGTGCCAGCAGCTCGCTAGCGGGGGCAATCAATGAGCAGTTCTTC. It codes for CASSSLAGAINEQFF. Using reference TRBV11-2 and TRBJ2-1 for the parts outside the CDR3, the full variable domain is EAGVAQSPRYKIIEKRQSVAFWCNPISGHATLYWYQQILGQGPKLLIQFQNNGVVDDSQLPKDRFSAERLKGVDSTLKIQPAKLEDSAVYLCASSSLAGAINEQFFGPGTRLTVL.

V gene TRBV10-3 combines with J gene TRBJ2-1, with TRBD2 matching 9 bases. With 0 bases clipped from V and 4 bases from J, the junction kept 4 bases outside the gene matches. From germline, CDR1 is ENHRY and CDR2 SYGVKD. CDR3 length: 16 residues. CDR3 region: CAISESTSGRYNEQFF. The CDR3 coding sequence is TGTGCCATCAGTGAGTCGACTAGCGGCCGATACAATGAGCAGTTCTTC.

V gene TRBV4-3 combines with J gene TRBJ2-1; 9 bases align to TRBD1. CDR1 and CDR2 from the germline V gene are LGHNA and YSLEER. With 3 bases clipped from V and 8 bases from J, the junction kept 17 bases outside the gene matches. The CDR3 contains 18 residues. CDR3: CASSHSGTGRLGEDEQFF. CDR3 bases: TGCGCCAGCAGCCATTCCGGGACAGGGAGATTGGGTGAGGATGAGCAGTTCTTC.

This clonotype was observed a handful of times. The rearrangement uses TRBV7-6 and TRBJ2-1; D possibly corresponds to TRBD2 (6 bases). The CDR3 extends over 15 amino acids. V was trimmed by 1 base and J by 5 bases, leaving 12 bases between them. Germline V lookup: CDR1 SGHVS, CDR2 FNYEAQ. CDR3: CASSLVGSTDNEQFF. The CDR3 nucleotides are TGTGCCAGCAGCTTAGTCGGGAGTACCGACAATGAGCAGTTCTTC.

This chain joins TRBV20-1 and TRBJ2-5; 7 nucleotides line up with TRBD1. Germline V lookup: CDR1 DFQATT, CDR2 SNEGSKA (reference sequence). The CDR3 is 13 amino acids. With 6 bases clipped from V and 5 bases from J, the junction kept 9 bases outside the gene matches. CDR3 nucleotide sequence: TGCAGTGCGCGAGAGACAGGGAAGGAGACCCAGTACTTC. It specifies CSARETGKETQYF.

The rearrangement links TRBV6-5 to TRBJ2-3; D is possibly TRBD2 (6 bases). This CDR3 spans 16 amino acids. Trimming took 0 bases from V and 4 from J, leaving 14 bases between them. Per the germline V gene, CDR1 is MNHEY and CDR2 is SVGAGI. The CDR3 DNA follows: TGTGCCAGCAGTTACTCGGCAGGGAGGAATCCAGATACGCAGTATTTT. Translating it yields CASSYSAGRNPDTQYF.

This clonotype appeared a few times. V is TRBV12-3 or TRBV12-4 and J is TRBJ1-4; a weak D match, TRBD1 (6 bases). The germline V and J ends were trimmed by 5 bases and 5 bases, with 18 bases remaining between them. CDR3 length equals 16 residues. The CDR3 nucleotides read TGTGCCAGCAGTCGGGGGGGAGGGGGGATAAATGAAAAACTGTTTTTT. It codes for CASSRGGGGINEKLFF.

The chain has TRBV25-1 and TRBJ2-1, with TRBD2 matching over 9 bases. CDR3 length: 16 amino acids. The V gene's germline CDR1 is MGHDK and CDR2 SYGVNS. Trimming took 8 bases from V and 9 from J; bases not matched to a gene: 17. CDR3 sequence reads: CASSRGGGGIRSEQFF. The DNA for the CDR3 is TGTGCCAGCTCCCGAGGCGGGGGGGGGATTAGGAGTGAGCAGTTCTTC. Supplemented by reference TRBV25-1 and TRBJ2-1, the full variable domain reads EADIYQTPRYLVIGTGKKITLECSQTMGHDKMYWYQQDPGMELHLIHYSYGVNSTEKGDLSSESTVSRIRTEHFPLTLESARPSHTSQYLCASSRGGGGIRSEQFFGPGTRLTVL.

This rearrangement joins TRBV11-3 to TRBJ2-3; D perhaps matches TRBD2 (6 bases). V lost 5 bases and J 0 bases, leaving 18 bases between the germline ends. The CDR3 is 17 residues long. The germline CDR1 and CDR2 sequences are SGHNT and YENEEA. In DNA form, the CDR3 reads TGTGCCAGCAGCCCACCCTCGTTGAGCGGGAGCACAGATACGCAGTATTTT. This sequence encodes CASSPPSLSGSTDTQYF.

This clonotype came up a few times. The genes are TRBV7-9 and TRBJ2-3; D is undetermined. V was clipped by 2 bases and J by 1 base, with 7 bases between them. Germline V gives CDR1 SEHNR, CDR2 FQNEAQ (reference sequence). The CDR3 length is 14 residues. The CDR3 spells CASSLNQGTDTQYF. For the CDR3, the DNA is TGTGCCAGCAGCTTAAACCAGGGCACAGATACGCAGTATTTT.

This chain uses TRBV27 with TRBJ2-3; the D gene is possibly TRBD2 (7 bases). From germline, CDR1 is MNHEY and CDR2 SMNVEV (reference sequence). V was cut by 5 bases and J by 2 bases, with 20 bases left in between. The CDR3 has 17 amino acids. The CDR3 protein is CASSVTGGAGPTDTQYF. CDR3 sequence (DNA): TGTGCCAGCAGTGTAACGGGGGGCGCGGGGCCCACAGATACGCAGTATTTT.

The chain is built from TRBV18 and TRBJ2-1, with D tentatively TRBD2 (7 bases). CDR1 is KGHSH, CDR2 LQKENI, per germline. The CDR3 has 16 amino acids. V lost 3 bases, J lost 7 bases, and 19 bases lay in between. CDR3 amino acids: CASSPPAGRGPNEQFF. Here the CDR3 DNA reads TGTGCCAGCTCACCCCCGGCGGGGCGGGGGCCGAATGAGCAGTTCTTC.

In this sample, this clonotype turned up a few times. The chain combines TRBV7-8 with TRBJ1-5, with D possibly TRBD1 on 5 matching bases. The CDR3 sequence is 13 residues long. The germline V gene encodes CDR1 SGHVS and CDR2 FQNEAQ. Deletions cut 5 bases from V and 5 bases from J, with 10 bases between. The CDR3 region has the DNA TGTGCCAGCAGCCGACAGCAGGATCAGCCCCAGCATTTT. It codes for CASSRQQDQPQHF.

This clonotype was seen repeatedly, ten times or more. This chain uses TRBV10-3 with TRBJ2-1; D call uncertain. Germline-derived CDR1 and CDR2 are ENHRY and SYGVKD. Trimming removed 10 bases from V and 10 bases from J, with 26 bases in between. This CDR3 comprises 15 residues. CDR3 residues: CATIHRHDSTGEQFF. The DNA of the CDR3 is TGTGCCACCATCCATCGACACGACTCGACCGGAGAGCAGTTCTTC.

This clonotype has more than one count but fewer than ten. This chain connects TRBV6-1 to TRBJ2-3; tentatively, D is TRBD1 or TRBD2 (5 bases each). The V end lost 10 bases, the J end lost 5 bases, and 10 bases lay between the germline ends. Germline V CDR1 and CDR2: MNHNS, SASEGT. This CDR3 comprises 11 residues. CDR3 DNA sequence: TGTGCCACGGGACCGCGAGATACGCAGTATTTT. It is translated as CATGPRDTQYF.

The rearrangement links TRBV20-1 to TRBJ2-1, with 7 bases identical to TRBD2. CDR1 DFQATT and CDR2 SNEGSKA come from the germline V gene (reference sequence). The trim removed 3 bases at V and 9 bases at J, leaving 11 bases unmatched. The CDR3 covers 14 residues. Here the CDR3 reads CSASGLAVRGEQFF. Written as DNA, the CDR3 is TGCAGTGCTAGTGGTCTAGCGGTGAGGGGTGAGCAGTTCTTC.

This chain connects TRBV20-1 to TRBJ2-3, with TRBD2 identical over 9 bases. The germline CDR1 and CDR2 sequences are DFQATT and SNEGSKA (reference sequence). The CDR3 sequence is 16 residues long. V gave up 6 bases and J gave up 9 bases; unmatched junction bases: 19. This CDR3 is CSAAGPGLAGSGTQYF. Here the CDR3 DNA reads TGCAGTGCGGCAGGTCCGGGACTAGCAGGCTCAGGGACGCAGTATTTT.

This clonotype was observed a few times. The rearrangement links TRBV7-2 to TRBJ2-2; TRBD1 might be the D (6 bases). V lost 4 bases, J lost 0 bases, and 12 bases lay in between. CDR3 length: 16 amino acids. CDR1 and CDR2 from the germline V gene are SGHTA and FQGNSA. CDR3 loop: CASSWPGTSNTGELFF. CDR3 in DNA: TGTGCCAGCAGCTGGCCCGGGACATCGAACACCGGGGAGCTGTTTTTT.

The chain links TRBV12-3 or TRBV12-4 to TRBJ2-3; 8 nucleotides align to TRBD1. Unmatched junction bases numbered 4, after V lost 7 bases and J lost 1 base. CDR3 size: 14 residues. For the CDR3, the DNA is TGTGCCAGCACCGAGGGACAGGGCACAGATACGCAGTATTTT. Translation gives CASTEGQGTDTQYF.

This chain joins TRBV9 and TRBJ2-1; TRBD2 matches at 9 bases. Germline values: CDR1 SGDLS, CDR2 YYNGEE. The CDR3 loop spans 15 amino acids. With V trimmed by 5 bases and J by 7 bases, 10 bases remained unmatched. In DNA form, the CDR3 reads TGTGCCAGCAGAGGGAGCGGGAGGTTGGAAAATGAGCAGTTCTTC. Protein sequence: CASRGSGRLENEQFF.